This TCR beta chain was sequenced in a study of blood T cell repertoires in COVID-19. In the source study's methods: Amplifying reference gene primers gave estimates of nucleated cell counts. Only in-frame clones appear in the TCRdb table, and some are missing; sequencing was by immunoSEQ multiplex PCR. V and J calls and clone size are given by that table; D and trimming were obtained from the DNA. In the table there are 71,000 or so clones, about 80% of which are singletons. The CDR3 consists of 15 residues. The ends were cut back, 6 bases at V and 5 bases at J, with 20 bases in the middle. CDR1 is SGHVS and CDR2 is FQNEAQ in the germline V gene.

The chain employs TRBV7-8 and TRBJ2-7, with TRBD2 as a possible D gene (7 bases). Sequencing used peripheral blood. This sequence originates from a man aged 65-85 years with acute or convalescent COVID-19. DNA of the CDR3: TGTGCCAGCAGTGGTTTGAGTCGGGGGGCCCACGAGCAGTACTTC. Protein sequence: CASSGLSRGAHEQYF.